This T cell receptor (beta chain) was recorded in a study of T cells in Graves' hyperthyroidism and ophthalmopathy. This clonotype was seen ten or more times. Its antigen is not identified. The trim removed 7 bases at V and 4 bases at J, leaving 12 bases unmatched. This CDR3 has 16 amino acids. CDR1 MNHNS and CDR2 SASEGT come from the germline V gene. TCR beta CDR3 regions were amplified from RNA. HTBI primers were employed in a first-round RT-PCR of the TCR CDR3. TCRdb recomputed calls from the multiplex PCR reads with MiXCR, one row per CDR3 protein. This table holds around 600,000 distinct CDR3 sequences, 14% found once. The study's findings and limits: The model identified upcoming ophthalmopathy a median 6.5 months ahead of onset.

The chain recombines TRBV6-1 with TRBJ2-5, with 10 bases matching TRBD1. This clonotype originated in a woman aged 18 to 35 with Graves' ophthalmopathy. Sequencing was done on a sample of blood. CDR3 nucleotides: TGTGCCAGCATCCAGGACAGGGGGGCCGGGAGAGAGACCCAGTACTTC. It translates to CASIQDRGAGRETQYF.